A selection of T cell receptor beta chains follows, all from one sample in a study of cytomegalovirus exposure and HLA in healthy donors. The repertoire was sequenced with immunoSEQ multiplex PCR; TCRdb's copy has only in-frame clones and lacks some. Of about 100,000 clones listed, 75% are singletons. The specimen sequenced was PBMCs. The receptors shown here come from a woman aged 18-30 years in good health and CMV-seropositive. Each CDR3 is given with its conserved first and last residue. D genes are given only for firm matches. Clone size appears in some rows only: once, few, many, or a class for an expanded clone.

cdr3_length	clone_size	v_call	d_call	j_call	cdr3_aa	cdr3_nt
14	-	TRBV10-3	TRBD2	TRBJ2-1	CAISLAGGNNEQFF	TGTGCCATCAGTCTAGCGGGAGGAAACAATGAGCAGTTCTTC
14	-	TRBV5-1	TRBD1	TRBJ1-2	CASSPGQGDYGYTF	TGCGCCAGCAGCCCCGGACAGGGTGACTATGGCTACACCTTC
13	-	TRBV19	-	TRBJ1-1	CASSMRGDTEAFF	TGTGCCAGTAGTATGCGGGGAGACACTGAAGCTTTCTTT
20	-	TRBV29-1	TRBD2	TRBJ2-1	CSAPTGGASGRTDSYNEQFF	TGCAGCGCCCCGACGGGAGGGGCTAGCGGGAGGACCGACTCCTACAATGAGCAGTTCTTC
13	few	TRBV6-1	-	TRBJ1-5	CASISRRDQPQHF	TGTGCCAGCATTTCCCGGAGGGATCAGCCCCAGCATTTT
13	-	TRBV27	TRBD1	TRBJ2-1	CASTGQGRNEQFF	TGTGCCAGCACGGGACAGGGGCGAAATGAGCAGTTCTTC
15	-	TRBV5-1	TRBD2	TRBJ2-3	CASSVGLVGTDTQYF	TGCGCCAGCAGCGTGGGACTAGTGGGCACAGATACGCAGTATTTT
14	few	TRBV10-3	-	TRBJ2-2	CAIGGTLNTGELFF	TGTGCCATCGGAGGGACCCTGAACACCGGGGAGCTGTTTTTT
13	-	TRBV15	-	TRBJ1-1	CATSRGSAQEAFF	TGTGCCACCAGCAGAGGGAGCGCACAAGAAGCTTTCTTT
14	few	TRBV5-1	-	TRBJ1-2	CASSLQATNYGYTF	TGCGCCAGCAGCTTGCAGGCTACTAACTATGGCTACACCTTC
15	few	TRBV9	TRBD1	TRBJ2-7	CASSTRDRGPYEQYF	TGTGCCAGCAGCACCCGAGACAGGGGGCCCTACGAGCAGTACTTC
14	-	TRBV5-1	-	TRBJ1-1	CASSFGGEGTEAFF	TGCGCCAGCAGCTTTGGGGGGGAGGGCACTGAAGCTTTCTTT
15	-	TRBV4-3	-	TRBJ2-3	CASSRGRERTDTQYF	TGCGCCAGCAGCAGGGGGCGGGAACGCACAGATACGCAGTATTTT
16	-	TRBV18	-	TRBJ1-5	CASSGLPGSSNQPQHF	TGTGCCAGCTCAGGACTTCCCGGGTCGAGCAATCAGCCCCAGCATTTT
14	-	TRBV6-5	TRBD2	TRBJ2-7	CASSSGGRAGEQYF	TGTGCCAGCAGTTCGGGCGGGAGGGCAGGCGAGCAGTACTTC
16	-	TRBV5-1	TRBD1	TRBJ2-2	CASSFWTGEYTGELFF	TGCGCCAGCAGCTTTTGGACAGGGGAGTACACCGGGGAGCTGTTTTTT
15	-	TRBV6-5	TRBD2	TRBJ2-5	CASRGLAGVLETQYF	TGTGCCAGCAGAGGACTAGCGGGAGTCTTAGAGACCCAGTACTTC
13	-	TRBV18	-	TRBJ2-7	CASSPEGVYEQYF	TGTGCCAGCTCACCAGAGGGGGTCTACGAGCAGTACTTC
13	-	TRBV29-1	TRBD2	TRBJ2-5	CSSPGGGGETQYF	TGCAGCTCTCCCGGTGGGGGAGGGGAGACCCAGTACTTC
15	-	TRBV7-2	-	TRBJ1-1	CASSLEGHPNTEAFF	TGTGCCAGCAGCTTAGAGGGACACCCGAACACTGAAGCTTTCTTT
15	-	TRBV12-5	-	TRBJ2-1	CASGLGQSSYNEQFF	TGTGCTAGTGGTTTAGGACAGAGCTCCTACAATGAGCAGTTCTTC
16	-	TRBV6-4	-	TRBJ2-1	CASSDSWRRAYNEQFF	TGTGCCAGCAGTGACTCATGGAGGAGGGCATACAATGAGCAGTTCTTC
14	-	TRBV27	-	TRBJ1-4	CASSLELGAGKLFF	TGTGCCAGCAGTTTAGAACTGGGGGCCGGGAAACTGTTTTTT
15	-	TRBV2	TRBD1	TRBJ1-5	CASTKSGGSNQPQHF	TGTGCCAGCACCAAATCAGGGGGAAGCAATCAGCCCCAGCATTTT
17	-	TRBV15	-	TRBJ2-3	CATSRDGASASTDTQYF	TGTGCCACCAGCAGAGATGGGGCTAGCGCCAGCACAGATACGCAGTATTTT
18	-	TRBV9	-	TRBJ2-3	CASSRGDRGNRSTDTQYF	TGTGCCAGCAGCCGGGGCGATCGGGGGAATCGTAGCACAGATACGCAGTATTTT
13	-	TRBV7-6	-	TRBJ1-4	CASSPRVGEKLFF	TGTGCCAGCAGTCCCAGGGTGGGGGAAAAACTGTTTTTT
16	-	TRBV11-3	TRBD2	TRBJ2-3	CASSHRLAGAVDTQYF	TGTGCCAGCAGCCACCGCCTAGCGGGAGCCGTAGATACGCAGTATTTT
11	few	TRBV29-1	-	TRBJ2-1	CSEVGDNEQFF	TGCAGCGAAGTAGGGGATAACGAGCAGTTCTTC
13	-	TRBV10-3	-	TRBJ1-4	CAISDGYNEKLFF	TGTGCCATCAGTGACGGTTATAATGAAAAACTGTTTTTT
14	-	TRBV27	TRBD2	TRBJ2-7	CASSPGTTIYEQYF	TGTGCCAGCAGTCCCGGGACTACCATCTACGAGCAGTACTTC
18	-	TRBV7-9	TRBD2	TRBJ2-1	CASSFGTSGRYSYNEQFF	TGTGCCAGCAGCTTCGGGACTAGCGGGAGATACTCCTACAATGAGCAGTTCTTC
15	once	TRBV18	TRBD2	TRBJ2-1	CASSIGTSGNNEQFF	TGTGCCAGCTCCATTGGGACTAGCGGCAACAATGAGCAGTTCTTC
13	-	TRBV7-2	-	TRBJ2-7	CASSFTGPYEQYF	TGTGCCAGCAGCTTTACAGGGCCCTACGAGCAGTACTTC
15	-	TRBV7-9	-	TRBJ2-7	CASSLPGFLPYEQYF	TGTGCCAGCAGCTTACCGGGATTTCTGCCCTACGAGCAGTACTTC
13	-	TRBV29-1	TRBD2	TRBJ2-7	CSVLAGGGYEQYF	TGCAGCGTTCTAGCGGGAGGGGGCTACGAGCAGTACTTC
12	-	TRBV11-2	-	TRBJ2-7	CASSWVEREQYF	TGTGCCAGCAGCTGGGTGGAGCGCGAGCAGTACTTC
14	once	TRBV30	TRBD2	TRBJ2-5	CAWSLGLAGETQYF	TGTGCCTGGAGCCTCGGACTAGCTGGAGAGACCCAGTACTTC
12	-	TRBV27	-	TRBJ2-2	CASYRAPGELFF	TGTGCCAGTTACAGGGCCCCCGGGGAGCTGTTTTTT
10	-	TRBV20-1	-	TRBJ1-2	CSGENYGYTF	TGCAGTGGCGAGAACTATGGCTACACCTTC
13	-	TRBV11-3	-	TRBJ1-1	CASSLDEGTEAFF	TGTGCCAGCAGCTTAGATGAGGGAACTGAAGCTTTCTTT
13	-	TRBV5-6	-	TRBJ1-4	CASSLGGGEKLFF	TGTGCCAGCAGCTTGGGAGGCGGTGAAAAACTGTTTTTT
13	-	TRBV18	-	TRBJ2-7	CASSGGLLLEQYF	TGTGCCAGCTCAGGCGGACTGCTCCTGGAGCAGTACTTC
17	-	TRBV6-1	TRBD1	TRBJ2-7	CASSEIRGGQGFYEQYF	TGTGCCAGCAGTGAAATTAGAGGGGGCCAAGGTTTCTACGAGCAGTACTTC
16	-	TRBV6-6	TRBD2	TRBJ2-5	CASRRLAGAFGETQYF	TGTGCCAGCAGAAGACTAGCGGGAGCTTTTGGAGAGACCCAGTACTTC
14	few	TRBV28	-	TRBJ2-6	CASSSTSGANVLTF	TGTGCCAGCAGTTCTACCTCTGGGGCCAACGTCCTGACTTTC
17	once	TRBV5-1	TRBD2	TRBJ2-7	CASSSRLAGHSLYEQYF	TGCGCCAGCAGCTCGAGACTAGCGGGCCACAGTCTCTACGAGCAGTACTTC
14	few	TRBV27	TRBD1	TRBJ2-7	CASSPGTGGYEQYF	TGTGCCAGCAGCCCCGGGACAGGGGGGTACGAGCAGTACTTC
19	few	TRBV4-1	TRBD2	TRBJ2-2	CASSQERTSGTHNTGELFF	TGCGCCAGCAGCCAAGAGCGGACTAGCGGGACACACAACACCGGGGAGCTGTTTTTT
13	-	TRBV7-3	-	TRBJ1-4	CASSLNTGEKLFF	TGTGCCAGCAGCCTAAATACGGGGGAAAAACTGTTTTTT
12	-	TRBV27	-	TRBJ2-1	CASSQTFNEQFF	TGTGCCAGCAGCCAAACATTCAATGAGCAGTTCTTC
13	-	TRBV28	TRBD1	TRBJ1-5	CASNYRGNQPQHF	TGTGCCAGCAATTACAGGGGAAATCAGCCCCAGCATTTT
13	-	TRBV10-3	TRBD1	TRBJ1-1	CAIKTGRNTEAFF	TGTGCCATCAAGACAGGGCGAAACACTGAAGCTTTCTTT
15	few	TRBV7-3	-	TRBJ2-7	CASSLTSGNSYEQYF	TGTGCCAGCAGCTTAACTAGCGGAAACTCCTACGAGCAGTACTTC
16	-	TRBV27	-	TRBJ2-3	CASSLRVLASTDTQYF	TGTGCCAGCAGTTTACGTGTCCTGGCTAGCACAGATACGCAGTATTTT
15	-	TRBV25-1	-	TRBJ2-7	CASSELWASHDEQYF	TGTGCCAGCAGTGAATTATGGGCTAGCCACGACGAGCAGTACTTC
15	-	TRBV6-4	TRBD2	TRBJ2-3	CASSVGLAGTDTQYF	TGTGCCAGCAGTGTGGGACTAGCGGGCACAGATACGCAGTATTTT
15	-	TRBV6-1	-	TRBJ2-7	CASSVRTDSSYEQYF	TGTGCCAGCAGTGTAAGGACAGATAGCTCCTACGAGCAGTACTTC
16	-	TRBV28	TRBD2	TRBJ2-2	CASSTRLAGDTGELFF	TGTGCCAGCAGTACGAGACTAGCGGGAGATACCGGGGAGCTGTTTTTT